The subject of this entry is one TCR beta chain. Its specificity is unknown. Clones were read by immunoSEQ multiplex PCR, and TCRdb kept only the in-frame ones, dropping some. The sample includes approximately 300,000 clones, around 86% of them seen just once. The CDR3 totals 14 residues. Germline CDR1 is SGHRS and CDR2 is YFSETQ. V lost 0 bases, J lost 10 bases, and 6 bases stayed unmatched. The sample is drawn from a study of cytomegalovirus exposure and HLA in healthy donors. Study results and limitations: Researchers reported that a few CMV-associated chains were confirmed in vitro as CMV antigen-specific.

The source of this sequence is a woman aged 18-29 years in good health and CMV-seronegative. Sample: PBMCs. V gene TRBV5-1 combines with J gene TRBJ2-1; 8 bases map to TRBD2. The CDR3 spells CASSLAGGPREQFF. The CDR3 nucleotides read TGCGCCAGCAGCTTGGCGGGAGGGCCTCGAGAGCAGTTCTTC.